These T cell receptor beta chains were read from a single sample in a study of CD8+CD57+ T cells in acquired aplastic anemia. TCRdb fed the reads into MiXCR, producing one record per CDR3 protein. The sample carries 200,000 to 250,000 distinct CDR3 sequences, roughly 35% recorded once. Sequencing input: sorted CD4+, CD8+, or CD8+CD57+ T cells (not recorded which) from PBMCs. The receptors stem from a human donor in good health, serving as a control. Both conserved end residues are part of each CDR3. The order of the fields is J gene, D gene, clone size, V gene, CDR3 DNA, CDR3 protein. The D gene is left open where the match is weak. Clone sizes are given selectively: once, few, many, or a class where the clone is expanded.

TRBJ1-2 | NA | NA | TRBV7-5 | NA | CISVSEQQQQTARIGGGYTF
TRBJ2-7 | TRBD2 | many | TRBV6-2/TRBV6-3 | TGCGCCAGCAGCTCCGGGACTAGAATCTACGAGCAGTACTTC | CASSSGTRIYEQYF
TRBJ1-2 | NA | many | TRBV24-1 | TGTGCCACCAGTGACTCTAATACTAACTATGGCTACACCTTC | CATSDSNTNYGYTF
TRBJ1-1 | NA | many | TRBV20-1 | TGCAGTGCCGCGGGACCTCGAAACACTGAAGCTTTCTTT | CSAAGPRNTEAFF
TRBJ1-2 | NA | NA | TRBV5-1 | TGCGCCAGCAGCTTCGGGGGGGGGCTGGATGGCTACACCTTC | CASSFGGGLDGYTF
TRBJ2-3 | NA | few | TRBV12-5 | TGTGCTAGTGGCCTAGTGGCGCGATCAAGCACAGATACGCAGTATTTT | CASGLVARSSTDTQYF
TRBJ2-1 | TRBD2 | few | TRBV5-1 | TGCGCCAGCAGCTTCGGACTAGCGGGGACTAGCTCCTACAATGAGCAGTTCTTC | CASSFGLAGTSSYNEQFF
TRBJ2-3 | TRBD2 | NA | TRBV14 | TGTGCCAGCAGTCGCTTTAGCGGGGTGGGCACAGATACGCAGTATTTT | CASSRFSGVGTDTQYF
TRBJ2-3 | NA | many | TRBV7-2 | TGTGCCAGCAGCTGGTCCACAGATACGCAGTATTTT | CASSWSTDTQYF
TRBJ2-7 | TRBD1 | many | TRBV11-2 | TGTGCCAGCAGCCTACACACAGGGGGCTACGAGCAGTACTTC | CASSLHTGGYEQYF
TRBJ2-3 | NA | NA | TRBV29-1 | TGCAGTGTTGGTCACGTAATCACAGATACGCGGTATTTT | CSVGHVITDTRYF
TRBJ2-5 | TRBD1 | many | TRBV6-1 | TGTGCCAGCAGAGACAGACAGGGAAGGGGAGAGACCCAGTACTTC | CASRDRQGRGETQYF
TRBJ2-3 | NA | NA | TRBV5-1 | TGCGCCAGCAGTTCCGGGACATTTAGCACAGATACGCAGTATTTT | CASSSGTFSTDTQYF
TRBJ1-4 | NA | NA | TRBV20-1 | TGCAGTGCTATTATGGCCGGGACCCCTAATGAAAAACTGTTTTTT | CSAIMAGTPNEKLFF
TRBJ2-7 | NA | few | TRBV2 | TGTGCCAGCAGTATAAACAGGGAGCCCTACGAGCAGTACTTC | CASSINREPYEQYF
TRBJ2-3 | NA | once | TRBV19 | TGTGCCAGTAGTATAGTCGGACTCTCGGATACGCAGTATTTT | CASSIVGLSDTQYF
TRBJ2-7 | NA | many | TRBV4-2 | TGTGCCAGCAGCCAAGATGGGACGGCCTACGAGCAGTACTTC | CASSQDGTAYEQYF
TRBJ2-2 | NA | few | TRBV5-4 | TGTGCCAGCAATCCTCAAAATGCCGGGGAGCTGTTTTTT | CASNPQNAGELFF
TRBJ2-5 | TRBD1 | NA | TRBV7-2 | TGTGCCAGCAGTCGGGGACAGGCACGGGAGACCCAGTACTTC | CASSRGQARETQYF
TRBJ2-1 | NA | many | TRBV29-1 | TGCAGCGTTGACTGGGCCTACAATGAGCAGTTCTTC | CSVDWAYNEQFF
TRBJ2-3 | NA | NA | TRBV2 | TGTGCCAGCAGTGAGTTCGACAACCCCGAAGATACGCAGTATTTT | CASSEFDNPEDTQYF
TRBJ2-7 | TRBD2 | many | TRBV20-1 | TGCAGTGCTAGGCGGCCGGGACTAGCGGGTTACGAGCAGTACTTC | CSARRPGLAGYEQYF
TRBJ2-1 | TRBD1 | few | TRBV6-5 | TGTGCCAGCAGTTATGGACAGGGGGCTGGTGAGCAGTTCTTC | CASSYGQGAGEQFF
TRBJ2-1 | TRBD1 | NA | TRBV13 | TGTGCCAGCAGCTTGGGGGACAGGGGTTTAACTGAGCAGTTCTTC | CASSLGDRGLTEQFF
TRBJ1-2 | TRBD1 | NA | TRBV2 | TGTGCCAGCAGACCCGACAGGGTCTATGGCTACACCTTC | CASRPDRVYGYTF
TRBJ2-5 | NA | few | TRBV30 | TGTGCCTGGAGTGCTTCCCCAGAGACCCAGTACTTC | CAWSASPETQYF
TRBJ2-5 | TRBD2 | few | TRBV3-1 | TGTGCCAGCAGCCAATTAGCGGGAGGGTGGGAGACCCAGTACTTC | CASSQLAGGWETQYF